A selection of T cell receptor beta chains follows, all from one sample in a study of persistence of HIV-infected CD4 T cells. Sequencing was performed with immunoSEQ multiplex PCR; in TCRdb, only in-frame clones are kept and a portion is missing. Of 30,000 or so clones in the sample, 80% to 90% were seen once. The antigens of these receptors remain unknown. Sequences were derived from CD4+ T cells sorted from PBMCs after approximately 19-hour stimulation, sampled from a patient who received antiretroviral therapy. These receptors were collected from an adult man with HIV who was CMV-seropositive. Both conserved end residues are part of each CDR3. The D gene is left open where the match is weak. Clone size is shown for a subset of rows, as once, few, many or a class of expanded clone.

TRBJ1-5 - TRBV5-8 - TGTGCCAGCAGCTTCGGGCGGGTTGCTCAGCCCCAGCATTTT CASSFGRVAQPQHF
TRBJ2-6 - TRBV5-1 TRBD2 TGCGCCAGCAGCTTGACTAGCGGGGGGGCCTCTGGGGCCAACGTCCTGACTTTC CASSLTSGGASGANVLTF
TRBJ2-2 - TRBV2 TRBD2 TGTGCCAGCAGCACGGGACTAGCTTTAACCGGGGAGCTGTTTTTT CASSTGLALTGELFF
TRBJ1-6 - TRBV6-5 - TGTGCCAGCAGTTACGGGGGGTCTATTAATTCACCCCTCCACTTT CASSYGGSINSPLHF
TRBJ1-4 - TRBV6-2/TRBV6-3 - TGTGCCAGCAGTTACACAGGATCCACTAATGAAAAACTGTTTTTT CASSYTGSTNEKLFF
TRBJ2-7 once TRBV27 - TGTGCCAGCAGTTTATGGGGGGCTTCCTACGAGCAGTACTTC CASSLWGASYEQYF
TRBJ2-7 - TRBV29-1 TRBD1 TGCAGCGCGTACGGACAGGGATCTCACGAGCAGTACTTC CSAYGQGSHEQYF
TRBJ2-1 - TRBV6-2/TRBV6-3 - TGTGCCAGCAGTTTTTGGGGGGGCACCTACAATGAGCAGTTCTTC CASSFWGGTYNEQFF
TRBJ1-6 - TRBV19 - TGTGCCTCTCGGACGGTGGCGGGTTTGGGGCGCGTCTCTTCCCTCCACTTT CASRTVAGLGRVSSLHF
TRBJ2-7 - TRBV19 - TGTGCCAGTAGTCAGAAAGAAGTGGGGCCTTACGAGCAGTACTTC CASSQKEVGPYEQYF
TRBJ1-6 - TRBV6-5 TRBD1 TGTGCCAGCAGTCCCGGGACAGGGCATAATTCACCCCTCCACTTT CASSPGTGHNSPLHF
TRBJ1-4 few TRBV5-5 - TGTGCCAGCAGCTTGACTACAGCCTCTAATGAAAAACTGTTTTTT CASSLTTASNEKLFF
TRBJ1-1 - TRBV7-9 - TGTGCCAGCAACTTCGACGGGAACACTGAAGCTTTCTTT CASNFDGNTEAFF
TRBJ1-1 once TRBV6-6 TRBD1 TGTGCCAGCAGTCTGGACAGGATGACTGAAGCTTTCTTT CASSLDRMTEAFF
TRBJ2-3 - TRBV7-3 - TGTGCCAGCAGCGATACTTACAGAGATACGCAGTATTTT CASSDTYRDTQYF
TRBJ1-3 - TRBV4-2 - TGTGCCAGCAGCCAAGCCGGCGGGGGGTCTGGAAACACCATATATTTT CASSQAGGGSGNTIYF
TRBJ2-3 - TRBV2 TRBD1 TGTGCCAGCAGCCGGGACAGGGGTTTAACAGATACGCAGTATTTT CASSRDRGLTDTQYF
TRBJ1-6 - TRBV4-2 TRBD1 TGTGCCAGCAGCCACGGGACAGGGGGATCGAATTCACCCCTCCACTTT CASSHGTGGSNSPLHF
TRBJ1-2 once TRBV5-6 TRBD1 TGTGCCAGCAGAGGGGGACAGGGTAACGGCTACACCTTC CASRGGQGNGYTF
TRBJ1-3 - TRBV6-8 - TGTGCCAGCAGTCCCGGGTCAAACTCTGGAAACACCATATATTTT CASSPGSNSGNTIYF